This T cell receptor (beta chain) was obtained from a study of sequential checkpoint blockade in melanoma (dated by TCRdb to the late 2010s). Some background on the complete study: In a 1:1 randomization, patients received either first-line nivolumab then ipilimumab (arm A) or ipilimumab then nivolumab (arm B). Both trial sequences were followed by maintenance nivolumab.

Based on the germline V gene (reference sequence), the CDR1 and CDR2 sequences are SEHNR and FQNEAQ. The CDR3 measures 18 amino acids from cysteine to phenylalanine. The kept DNA is CDR3 alone, 54 bases in frame from the first base. V is clipped by 4 bases and J by 0 bases, and the sequence between their germline boundaries is 19 bases long. The treatment or condition label for this specimen denotes: randomized to nivolumab then ipilimumab (arm A) or the reverse (arm B). Prior DNA-damaging chemotherapy had not been received by any trial patient. Thawed PBMCs were sorted on a FACS Aria II flow cytometer to isolate live CD3+CD8+ cells negative for CD19 and CD56. CheckMate 064, a randomized, open-label phase II trial of sequential checkpoint blockade, was the source of the samples, all of which came from patients with melanoma. Peripheral blood mononuclear cells were collected by leukapheresis, purified using Ficoll-Paque, and frozen in human serum containing approximately 9.1% DMSO. Purity of sorted blood CD3+CD8+ cells was verified at >95% immediately after sorting, followed by DNA extraction.

The investigation overall reported the following: The model for predicting response that combines TCR metrics with mutation burden needs to be validated in larger, independent patient cohorts.

TCRbeta CDR3 regions were immunosequenced from genomic DNA with the immunoSEQ Assay. Genomic DNA was amplified by bias-controlled multiplex PCR before high-throughput sequencing. The authors processed their data as follows. To quantify the absolute abundance of each unique TCRbeta CDR3 region, the sequences were collapsed and filtered. Clonality was defined as 1 minus Pielou's evenness and was calculated using productive rearrangements only. A previously published method was used to identify clones with significantly greater frequencies in on-treatment samples than in baseline samples. Drawn from immuneACCESS, this table holds only the in-frame rearrangements with V and J called that TCRdb kept. Clones are partly lost; checked studies trace under half to an unresolved V gene and leave the rest unexplained. V, J and clone size were drawn from that table, and D and trimming were deduced from the DNA. The sample has over 20,000 clones on record, 80% to 85% of them singletons. Jointly, the top ten make up about 27% of the sample.

In regard to this clone: Its antigen remains undetermined. No quality values exist for individual bases; no much larger clone is one base distant.

Sequenced material: CD8+ T cells sorted from blood (inferred from file names), taken from a patient given nivolumab and ipilimumab in sequence. The sequence links TRBV7-9 to TRBJ2-1; a tentative D call is TRBD2 (5 bases match). This clonotype originated in a human donor with melanoma. CDR3 protein: CASSSPLGVPSSYNEQFF. At the DNA level, the sequence is TGTGCCAGCAGCTCACCTCTGGGAGTCCCAAGCTCCTACAATGAGCAGTTCTTC. Full variable domain (CDR3 extended with the reference TRBV7-9 and TRBJ2-1 proteins): DTGVSQNPRHKITKRGQNVTFRCDPISEHNRLYWYRQTLGQGPEFLTYFQNEAQLEKSRLLSDRFSAERPKGSFSTLEIQRTEQGDSAMYLCASSSPLGVPSSYNEQFFGPGTRLTVL.